These 21 T cell receptor beta chains share one sample of origin, sequenced in a study of identical twins. TCRdb re-analysed the 5' RACE reads in MiXCR, keeping a single row per CDR3 protein. The sample carries 700,000 to 950,000 distinct CDR3 sequences, roughly an eighth recorded once. The same sample was also studied in work on yellow fever vaccine responses in identical twins.

Sequenced input: PBMCs. Receptor source: a woman under 30 in good health.

This clonotype was detected a few times. The rearrangement links TRBV24-1 to TRBJ1-2; D uncertain. The CDR3 has 17 amino acids. Trimming removed 0 bases from V and 4 bases from J, with 17 bases in between. Germline assignment: CDR1 KGHDR and CDR2 SFDVKD. The CDR3 protein is CATSDLLPGWFLYGYTF. The CDR3 region has the DNA TGTGCCACCAGTGATTTGCTTCCTGGCTGGTTCCTCTATGGCTACACCTTC.

This chain joins TRBV12-3 or TRBV12-4 and TRBJ2-7; D is ambiguous. CDR3 length: 15 residues. V lost 9 bases and J 3 bases, leaving 21 bases between the germline ends. CDR3 nucleotides: TGTGCCAGTTCAGTCGGGCAGGCCACTTACTACGAGCAGTACTTC. Protein product: CASSVGQATYYEQYF.

The J gene is TRBJ2-1, the V gene TRBV20-1; 7 bases fit TRBD1. The germline CDR1 and CDR2 sequences are DFQATT and SNEGSKA (reference sequence). The CDR3 is made up of 13 amino acids. V shed 6 bases and J 9 bases; nucleotides not matched to a gene: 11. CDR3 in amino acids: CSATTGEWSEQFF. The CDR3 region has the DNA TGCAGTGCAACAACAGGGGAGTGGAGTGAGCAGTTCTTC.

This clonotype was observed at least ten times. The chain has TRBV12-3 or TRBV12-4 and TRBJ2-3; 12 nucleotides agree with TRBD2. CDR3 size: 14 residues. After removal of 6 bases from V and 5 bases from J, the junction contained 3 bases not matched to a gene. CDR3 residues: CASRRLAGVDTQYF. CDR3 nucleotide sequence: TGTGCCAGCAGGAGACTAGCGGGGGTAGATACGCAGTATTTT.

This clonotype has a single count. At one of its ends the junction is not consistent with the germline gene, which may arise from a read error. V and J are TRBV20-1 and TRBJ2-1, with D maybe TRBD2 (6 bases). The CDR3 length is 16 residues. Germline CDR1 DFQATT, CDR2 SNEGSKA (reference sequence). The CDR3 is CSARDRNGSSYNERFF. CDR3 nucleotide sequence: TGCAGTGCTAGAGATCGGAACGGGAGCTCCTACAATGAGCGGTTCTTC.

This clonotype was seen repeatedly, ten times or more. CDR3 sequence reads: CASSLGTGVKNEQFF. The CDR3 DNA reads as TGTGCCAGCAGTTTGGGGACAGGGGTAAAGAATGAGCAGTTCTTC. The rearrangement joins TRBV12-3 or TRBV12-4 to TRBJ2-1; 10 nucleotides align to TRBD1. The CDR3 sequence is 15 residues long. The ends lost 3 bases at V and 7 bases at J; junction bases unmatched: 6.

This clonotype was seen at least ten times. The chain joins TRBV12-3 or TRBV12-4 to TRBJ2-1, with 7 nucleotides matching TRBD1. V gave up 1 base and J gave up 5 bases; unmatched junction bases: 11. This CDR3 has 17 residues. CDR3 sequence reads: CASSLGQGRLVNNEQFF. The CDR3 nucleotides read TGTGCCAGCAGTTTAGGACAGGGAAGGTTGGTGAACAATGAGCAGTTCTTC.

This chain joins TRBV5-6 and TRBJ2-1, with D tentatively TRBD1 (5 bases). CDR1 and CDR2 from the germline V gene are SGHDT and YYEEEE. The CDR3 sequence is 14 residues long. V lost 1 base, J lost 5 bases, and 10 bases lay in between. CDR3 sequence (DNA): TGTGCCAGCAGCTTGAATATACAGGACAATGAGCAGTTCTTC. Protein product: CASSLNIQDNEQFF.

This clonotype was observed a few times. This sequence joins TRBV13 and TRBJ2-1, with TRBD2 identical over 10 bases. After removal of 1 base from V and 7 bases from J, the junction contained 7 bases not matched to a gene. The CDR3 runs to 16 residues. Germline V CDR1 and CDR2: PRHDT, FYEKMQ (reference sequence). The CDR3 nucleotides are TGTGCCAGCAGCTTAGACTTAGCGGGAGGTAAAAATGAGCAGTTCTTC. Translated: CASSLDLAGGKNEQFF.

This clonotype was counted at least ten times. The J gene is TRBJ1-4, the V gene TRBV7-9, with 8 bases identical to TRBD1. After removal of 4 bases from V and 4 bases from J, the junction contained 2 bases not matched to a gene. From germline, CDR1 is SEHNR and CDR2 FQNEAQ (reference sequence). The CDR3 has 14 residues. CDR3 DNA: TGTGCCAGCAGCTGGACAGGGTTTAATGAAAAACTGTTTTTT. Residues: CASSWTGFNEKLFF. Based on the CDR3 plus reference TRBV7-9 and TRBJ1-4, the full variable domain is DTGVSQNPRHKITKRGQNVTFRCDPISEHNRLYWYRQTLGQGPEFLTYFQNEAQLEKSRLLSDRFSAERPKGSFSTLEIQRTEQGDSAMYLCASSWTGFNEKLFFGSGTQLSVL.

This clonotype was recorded a few times. V usage is TRBV6-6 and J usage is TRBJ2-5; D is uncertain. In germline, CDR1 is MNHNY, CDR2 SVGAGI (reference sequence). V was pared by 2 bases and J by 5 bases, with 9 bases between. The length of the CDR3 is 13 residues. The CDR3 sequence is CASSYPGVETQYF. Here the CDR3 DNA reads TGTGCCAGCAGTTACCCAGGTGTGGAGACCCAGTACTTC.

This chain links TRBV7-8 with TRBJ2-1; 9 bases agree with TRBD1. There are 15 residues in the CDR3. The V segment lost 6 bases and the J segment 1 base; nucleotides outside the gene matches: 4. From germline, CDR1 is SGHVS and CDR2 FQNEAQ. The CDR3 DNA follows: TGTGCCAGCAGGGACAGGGGATGGTCCTACAATGAGCAGTTCTTC. Protein product: CASRDRGWSYNEQFF.

CDR3 protein: CASSQEYWDEQFF. The CDR3 bases are TGTGCCAGCAGCCAAGAATATTGGGATGAGCAGTTCTTC. The chain links TRBV4-2 to TRBJ2-1; D remains unclear. The germline V and J ends were trimmed by 0 bases and 8 bases, with 8 bases remaining between them. The germline gives CDR1 LGHNA, CDR2 YNFKEQ. CDR3 length equals 13 residues.

The genes are TRBV7-2 and TRBJ2-6, with D unclear. V lost 5 bases to trimming and J lost 3 bases, with 11 bases between them. Germline-derived CDR1 and CDR2 are SGHTA and FQGNSA. This CDR3 has 15 amino acids. The CDR3 DNA is TGTGCCAGCAGCCCCTACACCCGTGGGGCCAACGTCCTGACTTTC. Translation: CASSPYTRGANVLTF.

The chain uses TRBV9 and TRBJ2-1; D uncertain. Germline V gene sequence: CDR1 SGDLS, CDR2 YYNGEE. The V end was cut by 0 bases, the J end by 3 bases, with 10 bases between. The CDR3 totals 15 residues. The CDR3 here is CASSVGAANYNEQFF. As DNA, the CDR3 is TGTGCCAGCAGCGTAGGAGCAGCTAACTACAATGAGCAGTTCTTC.

The rearrangement uses TRBV7-8 and TRBJ2-7; TRBD1 aligns across 8 bases. With V trimmed by 1 base and J by 7 bases, 12 bases remained unmatched. There are 16 residues in the CDR3. From germline, CDR1 is SGHVS and CDR2 FQNEAQ. Written as DNA, the CDR3 is TGTGCCAGCAGCTTAGGTGAGGCAGGGGGCGCGTGGGAGCAGTACTTC. Translation gives CASSLGEAGGAWEQYF.

The count of this clonotype is one. The chain recombines TRBV20-1 with TRBJ2-7; 10 bases are a match to TRBD2. Looked up from germline, CDR1 is DFQATT and CDR2 is SNEGSKA (reference sequence). CDR3 size: 13 residues. V trimming: 3 bases; J trimming: 3 bases; junction bases outside the gene matches: 2. The CDR3 region is CSASVAGGYEQYV. Here the CDR3 DNA reads TGCAGTGCTAGTGTAGCGGGGGGCTACGAGCAGTACGTC.

This clonotype was found a few times. The CDR3 nucleotides are TGTGCCAGCAGTGAGACGCGTCAGCAGTTCTTC. It specifies CASSETRQQFF. The chain employs TRBV2 and TRBJ2-1; D not resolved. The V gene's germline CDR1 is SNHLY and CDR2 FYNNEI. The CDR3 runs to 11 residues. V was cut by 3 bases and J by 11 bases, with 8 bases left in between.

This clonotype was counted at least ten times. The chain has TRBV28 and TRBJ2-7, with D possibly being TRBD1 (6 bases). Deletions cut 4 bases from V and 3 bases from J, with 10 bases between. Germline V CDR1 and CDR2: MDHEN, SYDVKM. CDR3 length equals 13 residues. This CDR3 reads CASSSGQYYEQYV. The CDR3 DNA sequence: TGTGCCAGCAGTTCCGGACAGTACTACGAGCAGTACGTC.

This chain uses TRBV4-1 with TRBJ1-2; D is perhaps TRBD1 (5 bases). This CDR3 is 14 amino acids long. Trimming cost V 5 bases and J 4 bases, with 14 bases left between them. Germline CDR1 MGHRA, CDR2 YSYEKL. The CDR3 is CASSEGGVAYGYTF. In nucleotides, the CDR3 is TGCGCCAGCAGCGAAGGAGGGGTTGCCTATGGCTACACCTTC.

This chain links TRBV28 with TRBJ1-5, with 7 bases identical to TRBD1. This CDR3 region has 15 residues. V trimming: 6 bases; J trimming: 4 bases; junction bases outside the gene matches: 9. CDR1 is MDHEN and CDR2 is SYDVKM in the germline V gene. DNA of the CDR3: TGTGCCAGCAGGGGGGGACAGCTCTTGAATCAGCCCCAGCATTTT. Amino acid sequence: CASRGGQLLNQPQHF.